The sequence of this T cell receptor (beta chain) was determined in a study of shared clonotypes between healthy human individuals. Method: immunoSEQ multiplex PCR; TCRdb's copy keeps in-frame clones and lacks some. The table shows under 2,500,000 clones, with 95% occurring only once. Germline V gene lookup returns CDR1 GTSNPN and CDR2 SVGIG (reference sequence). The CDR3 extends over 14 amino acids. V was pared by 0 bases and J by 7 bases, with 12 bases between. The chain uses TRBV30 and TRBJ2-2; D call uncertain. The sequence was collected from a man aged 18 to 29 in good health. The sequenced material came from naive CD4+ T cells sorted from blood. Subset of the sample: CD45RA+ positively selected. CDR3 sequence: CAWSVLRVGGELFF. CDR3 coding DNA: TGTGCCTGGAGTGTACTTAGGGTCGGCGGGGAGCTGTTTTTT.